This T cell receptor beta chain is drawn from a study of neurological immune-mediated disorders. MiXCR, run by TCRdb on the 5' RACE reads, gives a single entry per CDR3 protein. Of almost 85,000 distinct CDR3 sequences listed, just over 2.5% are singletons. The table lists this clonotype with many counts. The origin of this receptor is a woman in her 30s with multiple sclerosis. What was sequenced was PBMCs.

The CDR3 loop is CASSSDNYGYTF. The DNA of the CDR3 is TGTGCCAGCAGCTCCGACAACTATGGCTACACCTTC. The chain uses TRBV5-6 and TRBJ1-2; D gene unclear. V lost 3 bases and J lost 2, with 5 bases in between. Germline V gives CDR1 SGHDT, CDR2 YYEEEE. CDR3 length: 12 amino acids.